Below are 15 T cell receptor beta chains sequenced from a single sample in a study of T cells in Graves' hyperthyroidism and ophthalmopathy. RNA transcripts yielded amplified TCR beta CDR3 regions. A first-round RT-PCR of the TCR CDR3 used the HTBI primer set. TCRdb independently ran MiXCR on the multiplex PCR reads; one entry per CDR3 protein. The table lists roughly 530,000 distinct CDR3 sequences, roughly a sixth of them singletons. Sequencing was done on a sample of blood. The receptors derive from a woman younger than 30 with Graves' ophthalmopathy.

This clonotype was counted between two and nine times. The rearrangement links TRBV12-3 or TRBV12-4 to TRBJ1-1; 7 nucleotides line up with TRBD1. V gave up 6 bases and J gave up 1 base; unmatched junction bases: 8. This CDR3 has 15 residues. CDR3 nucleotide sequence: TGTGCCAGCAGACGAAGGGACAGACCGAACACTGAAGCTTTCTTT. Protein: CASRRRDRPNTEAFF.

In this sample, this clonotype turned up many times. J is TRBJ2-5 and V is TRBV7-2, with D possibly TRBD2 on 7 matching bases. The V end lost 1 base, the J end lost 2 bases, and 14 bases lay between the germline ends. CDR1 is SGHTA and CDR2 is FQGNSA in the germline V gene. This CDR3 contains 16 residues. The CDR3, as DNA: TGTGCCAGCAGCTTAGTGGGGGGGGCTGGGCAAGAGACCCAGTACTTC. This encodes CASSLVGGAGQETQYF.

This clonotype was counted many times. This chain joins TRBV28 and TRBJ2-7, with D possibly matching TRBD1 (8 bases). The CDR3 length is 15 residues. V dropped 5 bases and J dropped 0 bases, with 14 bases sitting between them. The germline V gene encodes CDR1 MDHEN and CDR2 SYDVKM. The CDR3 protein is CASSGGDRFSYEQYF. CDR3 coding DNA: TGTGCCAGCAGTGGGGGGGACAGGTTCTCCTACGAGCAGTACTTC.

This clonotype was seen at least ten times. The genes are TRBV2 and TRBJ2-7; 10 bases align to TRBD1. V lost 7 bases to trimming and J lost 3 bases; unmatched junction nucleotides: 9. Germline values: CDR1 SNHLY, CDR2 FYNNEI. CDR3 length: 15 amino acids. CDR3 in amino acids: CASTGRGQGIYEQYF. CDR3 nucleotide sequence: TGTGCCAGCACCGGACGGGGACAGGGGATCTACGAGCAGTACTTC.

The chain joins TRBV29-1 to TRBJ1-1; no definite D call. The CDR3 totals 12 residues. CDR1 and CDR2 from the germline V gene are SQVTM and ANQGSEA. V was shortened by 6 bases and J by 0 bases, with 8 bases between the two germline ends. CDR3 nucleotides: TGCAGCGTCTTTTTATTGAACACTGAAGCTTTCTTT. It yields the protein CSVFLLNTEAFF.

This clonotype was picked up many times. This sequence joins TRBV6-1 and TRBJ2-1; 7 bases line up with TRBD2. CDR1 and CDR2 (germline): MNHNS, SASEGT. The V and J ends lost 8 bases and 6 bases, in that order; junction bases with no gene match: 13. The CDR3 runs 15 residues. As DNA, the CDR3 is TGTGCCAGCGCGGAGGGAGGGCCGGTGGTCAATGAGCAGTTCTTC. Translated: CASAEGGPVVNEQFF.

This clonotype was picked up many times. This sequence joins TRBV2 and TRBJ2-2; 12 nucleotides align to TRBD1. Looked up from germline, CDR1 is SNHLY and CDR2 is FYNNEI. Trimming cost V 6 bases and J 2 bases; bases outside gene matches: 4. This CDR3 spans 16 amino acids. The CDR3 spells CASRKGTGGNTGELFF. CDR3 nucleotide sequence: TGTGCCAGCAGGAAGGGGACAGGGGGCAACACCGGGGAGCTGTTTTTT.

This clonotype was seen at least ten times. The CDR3 sequence is CASTRTGWSSPLHF. The CDR3 DNA reads as TGTGCCAGCACCCGGACAGGGTGGAGTTCACCCCTCCACTTT. The chain has TRBV28 and TRBJ1-6; 8 nucleotides align to TRBD1. Trimming removed 7 bases from V and 9 bases from J; junction bases left unmatched: 8. Per the germline V gene, CDR1 is MDHEN and CDR2 is SYDVKM. CDR3 length: 14 residues.

The V and J genes are TRBV5-1 and TRBJ2-2; TRBD1 aligns across 10 bases. J gave up 5 bases and V 4 bases, and 11 bases lay outside the gene matches. The CDR3 spans 17 residues. Per germline, CDR1 SGHRS and CDR2 YFSETQ. The CDR3 DNA sequence: TGCGCCAGCAGCGTAATGGTGGACAGGGGGGAAACCGGGGAGCTGTTTTTT. It specifies CASSVMVDRGETGELFF.

J is TRBJ1-1 and V is TRBV6-2 or TRBV6-3; TRBD1 matches at 7 bases. The V and J ends lost 5 bases and 1 base, in that order; junction bases with no gene match: 7. This CDR3 has 15 residues. Germline CDR1 and CDR2: MNHEY and SVGEGT. The CDR3 region has the DNA TGTGCCAGCAGTCCCAGGGGGACCAAGAACACTGAAGCTTTCTTT. It is translated as CASSPRGTKNTEAFF.

This clonotype was recorded at least ten times. The gene calls are TRBV7-3 and TRBJ2-1; D unclear. CDR1 SGHTA and CDR2 FQGTGA come from the germline V gene. This CDR3 is built from 14 residues. V was pared by 1 base and J by 4 bases, with 8 bases between. CDR3 sequence (DNA): TGTGCCAGCAGCTTAAACGGTGCTTACAATGAGCAGTTCTTC. Protein product: CASSLNGAYNEQFF.

In its sample, this clonotype was seen many times. V is TRBV7-3 and J is TRBJ2-1; D is perhaps TRBD2 (7 bases). This CDR3 has 16 amino acids. Trimming removed 4 bases from V and 6 bases from J, with 19 bases in between. Germline V CDR1 and CDR2: SGHTA, FQGTGA. CDR3 DNA sequence: TGTGCCAGCAGCTATCTAGGGGGGGGAGCTACCAATGAGCAGTTCTTC. Translating it yields CASSYLGGGATNEQFF.

This clonotype has a handful of counts. The chain joins TRBV6-1 to TRBJ2-1, with 7 bases that match TRBD1. Per germline, CDR1 MNHNS and CDR2 SASEGT. The CDR3 is made up of 15 amino acids. CDR3 region: CATHDREKGRNEQFF. The DNA of the CDR3 is TGTGCTACCCATGACAGGGAAAAAGGTAGGAATGAGCAGTTCTTC.

The chain couples TRBV7-3 to TRBJ1-1, with D possibly matching TRBD1 (6 bases). Per the germline V gene, CDR1 is SGHTA and CDR2 is FQGTGA. V lost 2 bases to trimming and J lost 4 bases, with 14 bases between them. The CDR3 totals 15 residues. Here the CDR3 DNA reads TGTGCCAGCAGCTTAGCGGGGGGCTTAGGCACTGAAGCTTTCTTT. Protein: CASSLAGGLGTEAFF.

This clonotype appeared many times. V and J are TRBV6-2 or TRBV6-3 and TRBJ1-5, with D hard to call. Germline-derived CDR1 and CDR2 are MNHEY and SVGEGT. Trimming pared 4 bases from V and 0 bases from J, leaving 10 bases between. CDR3 size: 15 residues. The CDR3 here is CASSSVGYSNQPQHF. In DNA, the CDR3 is TGTGCCAGCAGTTCCGTAGGATATAGCAATCAGCCCCAGCATTTT.